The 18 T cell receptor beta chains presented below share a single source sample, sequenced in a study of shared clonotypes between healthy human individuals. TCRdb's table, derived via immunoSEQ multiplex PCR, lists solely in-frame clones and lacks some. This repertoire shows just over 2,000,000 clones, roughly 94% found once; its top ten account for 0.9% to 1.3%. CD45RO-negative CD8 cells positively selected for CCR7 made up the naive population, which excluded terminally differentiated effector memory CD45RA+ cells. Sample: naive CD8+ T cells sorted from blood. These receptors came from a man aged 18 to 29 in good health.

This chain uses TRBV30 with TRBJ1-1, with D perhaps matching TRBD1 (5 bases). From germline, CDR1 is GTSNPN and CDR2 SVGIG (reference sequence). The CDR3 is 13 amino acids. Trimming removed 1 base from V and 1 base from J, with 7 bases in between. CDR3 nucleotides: TGTGCCTGGAGTGGACAGTGGAACACTGAAGCTTTCTTT. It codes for CAWSGQWNTEAFF. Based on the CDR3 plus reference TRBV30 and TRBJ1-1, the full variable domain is SQTIHQWPATLVQPVGSPLSLECTVEGTSNPNLYWYRQAAGRGLQLLFYSVGIGQISSEVPQNLSASRPQDRQFILSSKKLLLSDSGFYLCAWSGQWNTEAFFGQGTRLTVV.

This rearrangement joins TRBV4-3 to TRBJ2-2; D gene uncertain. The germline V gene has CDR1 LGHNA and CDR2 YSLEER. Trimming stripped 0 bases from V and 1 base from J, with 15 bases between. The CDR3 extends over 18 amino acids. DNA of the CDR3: TGCGCCAGCAGCCAAGATCAAGTTGAGACGGTGAACACCGGGGAGCTGTTTTTT. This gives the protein CASSQDQVETVNTGELFF.

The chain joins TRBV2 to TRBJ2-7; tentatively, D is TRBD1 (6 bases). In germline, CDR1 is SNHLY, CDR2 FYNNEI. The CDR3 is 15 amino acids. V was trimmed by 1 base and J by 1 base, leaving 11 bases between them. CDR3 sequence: CASSEVRTVSYEQYF. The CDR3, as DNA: TGTGCCAGCAGTGAAGTCCGGACAGTATCCTACGAGCAGTACTTC.

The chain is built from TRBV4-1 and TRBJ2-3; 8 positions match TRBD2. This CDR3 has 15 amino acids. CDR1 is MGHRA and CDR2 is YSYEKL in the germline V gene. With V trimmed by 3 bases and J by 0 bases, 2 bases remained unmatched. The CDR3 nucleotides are TGCGCCAGCAGCCAGACTAGCGTTAGCACAGATACGCAGTATTTT. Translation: CASSQTSVSTDTQYF.

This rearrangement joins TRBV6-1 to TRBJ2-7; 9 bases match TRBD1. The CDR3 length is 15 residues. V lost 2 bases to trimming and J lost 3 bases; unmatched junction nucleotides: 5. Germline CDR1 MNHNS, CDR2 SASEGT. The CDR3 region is CASSERQGGVYEQYF. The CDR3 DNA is TGTGCCAGCAGTGAACGACAGGGGGGGGTCTACGAGCAGTACTTC.

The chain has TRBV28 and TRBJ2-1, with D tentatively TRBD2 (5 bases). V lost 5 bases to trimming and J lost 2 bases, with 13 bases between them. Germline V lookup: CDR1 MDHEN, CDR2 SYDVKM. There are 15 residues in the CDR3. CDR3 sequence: CASSPSGYPYNEQFF. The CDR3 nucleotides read TGTGCCAGCAGTCCGTCGGGGTACCCCTACAATGAGCAGTTCTTC.

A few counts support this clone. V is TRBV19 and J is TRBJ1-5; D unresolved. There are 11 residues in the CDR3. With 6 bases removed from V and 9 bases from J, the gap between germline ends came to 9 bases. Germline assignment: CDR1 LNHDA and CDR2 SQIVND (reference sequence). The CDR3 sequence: CASSFPGPQHF. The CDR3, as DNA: TGTGCCAGTAGCTTCCCTGGGCCCCAGCATTTT.

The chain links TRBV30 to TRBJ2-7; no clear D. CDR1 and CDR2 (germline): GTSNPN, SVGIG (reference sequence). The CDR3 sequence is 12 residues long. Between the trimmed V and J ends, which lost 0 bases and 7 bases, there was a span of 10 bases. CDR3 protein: CAWSVGPSEQYF. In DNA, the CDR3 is TGTGCCTGGAGTGTCGGACCCTCGGAGCAGTACTTC.

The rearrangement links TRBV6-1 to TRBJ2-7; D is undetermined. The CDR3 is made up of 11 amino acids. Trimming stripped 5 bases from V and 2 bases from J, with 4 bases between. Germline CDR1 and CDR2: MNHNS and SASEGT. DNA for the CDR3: TGTGCCAGCAGTCCAGCCTACGAGCAGTACTTC. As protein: CASSPAYEQYF.

The CDR3 protein is CASSLFGVEVNTEAFF. The CDR3 DNA is TGCGCCAGCAGCCTTTTCGGTGTTGAGGTGAACACTGAAGCTTTCTTT. This rearrangement joins TRBV4-1 to TRBJ1-1, with D unclear. Germline V CDR1 and CDR2: MGHRA, YSYEKL. The CDR3 is made up of 16 amino acids. The V end was cut by 4 bases, the J end by 0 bases, with 15 bases between.

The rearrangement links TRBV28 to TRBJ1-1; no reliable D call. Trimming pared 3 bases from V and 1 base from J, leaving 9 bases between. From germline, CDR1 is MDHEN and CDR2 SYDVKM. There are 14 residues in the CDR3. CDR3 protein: CASSLVRPNTEAFF. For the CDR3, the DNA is TGTGCCAGCAGTTTGGTACGTCCGAACACTGAAGCTTTCTTT.

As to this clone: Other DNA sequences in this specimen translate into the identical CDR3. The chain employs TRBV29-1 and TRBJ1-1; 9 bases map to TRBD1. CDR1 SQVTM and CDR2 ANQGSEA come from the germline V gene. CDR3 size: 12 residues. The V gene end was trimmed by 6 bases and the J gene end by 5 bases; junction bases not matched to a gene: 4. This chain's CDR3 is CSVTTGGTEAFF. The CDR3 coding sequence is TGCAGCGTAACGACAGGGGGGACTGAAGCTTTCTTT.

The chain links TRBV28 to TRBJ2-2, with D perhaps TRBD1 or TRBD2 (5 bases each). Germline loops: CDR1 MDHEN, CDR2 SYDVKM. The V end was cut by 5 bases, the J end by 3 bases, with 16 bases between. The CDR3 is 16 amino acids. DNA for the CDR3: TGTGCCAGCAGTGAGGATTGGCTGGGGGACACCGGGGAGCTGTTTTTT. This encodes CASSEDWLGDTGELFF.

The chain's CDR3 is CASSPQGHETQYF. The CDR3 DNA reads TGTGCCAGCAGCCCTCAGGGGCATGAGACCCAGTACTTC. This chain joins TRBV9 and TRBJ2-5; possibly TRBD1 for D (6 bases). CDR3 size: 13 residues. Trimming took 4 bases from V and 5 from J, leaving 12 bases between them. Germline V CDR1 and CDR2: SGDLS, YYNGEE.

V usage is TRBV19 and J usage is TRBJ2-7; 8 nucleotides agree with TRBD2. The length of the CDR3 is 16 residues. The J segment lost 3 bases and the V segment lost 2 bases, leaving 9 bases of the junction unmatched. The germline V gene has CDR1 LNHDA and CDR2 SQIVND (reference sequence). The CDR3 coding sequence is TGTGCCAGTAGTATATCATTGGGTAGCGGGATCTACGAGCAGTACTTC. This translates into CASSISLGSGIYEQYF.

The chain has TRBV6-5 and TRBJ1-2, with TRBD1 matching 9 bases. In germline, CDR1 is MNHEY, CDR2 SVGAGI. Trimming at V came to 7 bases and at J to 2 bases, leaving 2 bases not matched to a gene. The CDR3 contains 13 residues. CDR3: CASTGTGNYGYTF. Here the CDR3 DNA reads TGTGCCAGCACCGGGACAGGGAACTATGGCTACACCTTC.

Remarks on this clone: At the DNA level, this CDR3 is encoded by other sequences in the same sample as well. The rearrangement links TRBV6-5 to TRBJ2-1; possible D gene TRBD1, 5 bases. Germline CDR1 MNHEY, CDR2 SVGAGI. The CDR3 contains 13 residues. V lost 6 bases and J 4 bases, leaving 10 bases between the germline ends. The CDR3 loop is CASRDSSYNEQFF. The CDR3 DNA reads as TGTGCCAGCAGAGACAGCAGTTACAATGAGCAGTTCTTC.

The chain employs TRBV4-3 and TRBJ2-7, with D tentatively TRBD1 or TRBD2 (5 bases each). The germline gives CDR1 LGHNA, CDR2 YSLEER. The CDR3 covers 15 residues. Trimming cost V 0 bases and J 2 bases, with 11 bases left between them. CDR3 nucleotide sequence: TGCGCCAGCAGCCAAGAGGTGGGACCTACCTACGAGCAGTACTTC. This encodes CASSQEVGPTYEQYF.